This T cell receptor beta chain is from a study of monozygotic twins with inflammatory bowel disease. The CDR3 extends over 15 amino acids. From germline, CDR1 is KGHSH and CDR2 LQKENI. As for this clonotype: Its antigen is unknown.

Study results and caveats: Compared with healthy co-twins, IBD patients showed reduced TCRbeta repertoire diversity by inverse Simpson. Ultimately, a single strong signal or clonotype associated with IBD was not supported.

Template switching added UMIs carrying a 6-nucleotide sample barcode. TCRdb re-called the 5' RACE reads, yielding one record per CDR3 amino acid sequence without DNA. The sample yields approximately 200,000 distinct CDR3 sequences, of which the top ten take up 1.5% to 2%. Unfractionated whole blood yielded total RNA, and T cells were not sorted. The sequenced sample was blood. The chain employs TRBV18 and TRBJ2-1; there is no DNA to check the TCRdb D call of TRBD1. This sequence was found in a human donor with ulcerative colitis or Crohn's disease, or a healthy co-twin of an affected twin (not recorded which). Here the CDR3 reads CASSPTPLPDNEQFF.